This T cell receptor beta chain was observed in a study of cytomegalovirus exposure and HLA in healthy donors. Study-wide background: A subsequent analysis reported that the approximately 120 validation repertoires were produced on the same platform that had also been used for the 666 first-cohort repertoires. Study-wide findings and caveats: Subsequent analysis revealed that first-cohort TCR clusters tended to co-occur in the 120 validation repertoires.

The assay was immunoSEQ multiplex PCR, and TCRdb's table has in-frame clones only and misses some. The table records about 150,000 clones, around four fifths of them present only once. The CDR3 covers 14 residues. V was pared by 8 bases and J by 4 bases, with 14 bases between. Germline V CDR1 and CDR2: SNHLY, FYNNEI. A remark on this clone: The target antigen is unknown.

The chain combines TRBV2 with TRBJ1-4, with D perhaps matching TRBD1 (6 bases). The receptor comes from a man younger than 45 in good health and CMV-seropositive. The specimen was PBMCs. The CDR3 DNA reads as TGTGCCAGCCTTGGACAGCCACTTAATGAAAAACTGTTTTTT. It translates to CASLGQPLNEKLFF.